This T cell receptor beta chain was profiled in a study of beta chain features in type 1 diabetes. Study information: Age and gender were similar between patients and healthy donors, as were cell yields. General study points: When Type 1 diabetes patients were examined, their TCRB CDR3s proved moderately but significantly shorter in all four CD4+ subsets. cDNA-based reads could over-represent cells with high TCR expression.

The ends lost 5 bases at V and 7 bases at J; junction bases unmatched: 19. The CDR3 runs to 17 residues. Per germline, CDR1 SGHVS and CDR2 FNYEAQ. Isolated RNA was reverse transcribed in full, so expressed TCRB transcripts were sequenced. The table came from immunoSEQ multiplex PCR; TCRdb's copy has only in-frame clones and leaves some out. The sample records some 160,000 clones, about 8.1% being singletons. This clone was counted a few times. The antigen remains unidentified. The gene calls are TRBV7-6 and TRBJ2-5; TRBD1 agrees at 7 bases. The clonotype originates from a woman younger than 35 with type 1 diabetes. The sequencing sample was made of central memory CD4+ T cells from blood. The DNA for the CDR3 is TGTGCCAGCAGCCCACGGATCAGTTCTTCTCCAGGGGGGACCCAGTACTTC. Protein product: CASSPRISSSPGGTQYF.